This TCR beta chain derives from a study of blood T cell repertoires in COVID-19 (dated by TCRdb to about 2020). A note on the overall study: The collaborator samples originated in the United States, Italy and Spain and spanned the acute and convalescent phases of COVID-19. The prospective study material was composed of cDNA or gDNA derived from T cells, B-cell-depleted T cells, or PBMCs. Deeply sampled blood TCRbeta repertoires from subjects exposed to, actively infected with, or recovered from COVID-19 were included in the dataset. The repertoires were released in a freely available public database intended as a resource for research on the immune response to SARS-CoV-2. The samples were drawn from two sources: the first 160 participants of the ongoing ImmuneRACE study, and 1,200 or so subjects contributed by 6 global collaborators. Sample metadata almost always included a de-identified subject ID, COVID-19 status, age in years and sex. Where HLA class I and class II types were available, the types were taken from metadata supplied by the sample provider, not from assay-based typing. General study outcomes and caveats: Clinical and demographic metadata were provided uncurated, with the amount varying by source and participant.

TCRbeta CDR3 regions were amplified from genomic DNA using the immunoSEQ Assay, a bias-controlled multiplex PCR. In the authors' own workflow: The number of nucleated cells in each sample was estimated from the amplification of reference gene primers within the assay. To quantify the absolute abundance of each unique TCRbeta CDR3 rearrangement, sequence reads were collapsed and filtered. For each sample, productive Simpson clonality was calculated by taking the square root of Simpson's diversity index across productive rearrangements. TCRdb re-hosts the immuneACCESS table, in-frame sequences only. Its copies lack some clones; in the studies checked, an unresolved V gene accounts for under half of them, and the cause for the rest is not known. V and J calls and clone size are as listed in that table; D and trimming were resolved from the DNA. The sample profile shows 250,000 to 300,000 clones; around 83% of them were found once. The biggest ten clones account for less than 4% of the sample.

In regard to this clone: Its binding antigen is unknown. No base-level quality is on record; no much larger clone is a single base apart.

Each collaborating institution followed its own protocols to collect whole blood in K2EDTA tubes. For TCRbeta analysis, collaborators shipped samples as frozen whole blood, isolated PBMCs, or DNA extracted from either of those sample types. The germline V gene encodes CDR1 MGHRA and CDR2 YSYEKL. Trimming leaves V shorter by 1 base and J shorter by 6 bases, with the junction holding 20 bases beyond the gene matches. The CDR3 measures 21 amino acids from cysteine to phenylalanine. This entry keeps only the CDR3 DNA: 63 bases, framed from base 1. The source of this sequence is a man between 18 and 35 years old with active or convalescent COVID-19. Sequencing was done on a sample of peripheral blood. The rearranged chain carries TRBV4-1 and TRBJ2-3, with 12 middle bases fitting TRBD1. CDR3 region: CASSQGGRVTGTGGETDTQYF. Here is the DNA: TGCGCCAGCAGCCAAGGGGGAAGGGTAACCGGGACAGGGGGCGAGACGGATACGCAGTATTTT.